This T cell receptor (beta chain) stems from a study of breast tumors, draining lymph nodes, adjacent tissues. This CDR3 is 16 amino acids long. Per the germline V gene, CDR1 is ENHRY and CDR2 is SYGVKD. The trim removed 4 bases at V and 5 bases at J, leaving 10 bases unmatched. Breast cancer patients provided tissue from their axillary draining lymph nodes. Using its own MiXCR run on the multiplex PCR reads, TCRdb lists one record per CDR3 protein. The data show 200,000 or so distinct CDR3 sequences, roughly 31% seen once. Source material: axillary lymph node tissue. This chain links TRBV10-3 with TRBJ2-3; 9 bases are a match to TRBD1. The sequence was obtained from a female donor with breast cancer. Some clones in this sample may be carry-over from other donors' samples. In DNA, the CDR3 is TGTGCCATCAGTGGCTCCGGGACAGGGCCAGGAGATACGCAGTATTTT. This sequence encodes CAISGSGTGPGDTQYF.